These 24 T cell receptor beta chains share one sample of origin, sequenced in a study of graft-versus-host responses after intestinal transplantation. No antigens are known for them. Clones were sequenced by immunoSEQ multiplex PCR, and TCRdb holds only the in-frame ones, with some missing. The table has some 100,000 clones, over 80% seen once. Sequenced material: unstimulated CD8+ T cells sorted from spleen or lymph node cells, taken before intestinal transplant. Receptors originate from a human donor who received an intestinal transplant.

This sequence joins TRBV6-6 and TRBJ2-7; TRBD2 aligns across 7 bases. CDR1 and CDR2 (germline): MNHNY, SVGAGI (reference sequence). The junction had 5 bases not matched to a gene; V was cut back by 6 bases and J by 0 bases. This CDR3 is 14 amino acids long. The CDR3 loop reads CASSASGASYEQYF. The CDR3 DNA sequence: TGTGCCAGCAGCGCTAGCGGAGCCTCCTACGAGCAGTACTTC.

The chain carries TRBV30 and TRBJ1-2; the match to TRBD1 covers 7 bases. In germline, CDR1 is GTSNPN, CDR2 SVGIG (reference sequence). V trimming: 2 bases; J trimming: 7 bases; junction bases outside the gene matches: 13. The CDR3 is made up of 15 amino acids. The DNA of the CDR3 is TGTGCCTGGAGTCCCCCGGGACAGTCCTATTGTGGCTACACCTTC. As protein: CAWSPPGQSYCGYTF.

This clone was recorded once. The chain couples TRBV7-6 to TRBJ2-7, with TRBD2 identical over 12 bases. The CDR3 has 15 amino acids. CDR1 and CDR2 from the germline V gene are SGHVS and FNYEAQ. The ends lost 4 bases at V and 4 bases at J; junction bases unmatched: 5. CDR3 bases: TGTGCCAGCAGCTCGGAGACTAGCGGGAGATACGAGCAGTACTTC. Encoded protein: CASSSETSGRYEQYF. Together with reference TRBV7-6 and TRBJ2-7, the CDR3 gives the full variable domain: GAGVSQSPRYKVTKRGQDVALRCDPISGHVSLYWYRQALGQGPEFLTYFNYEAQQDKSGLPNDRFSAERPEGSISTLTIQRTEQRDSAMYRCASSSETSGRYEQYFGPGTRLTVT.

This clone has only one observation. The rearrangement uses TRBV5-6 and TRBJ1-3, with 8 positions matching TRBD1. The CDR3 consists of 14 residues. The J segment lost 5 bases and the V segment lost 2 bases, leaving 3 bases of the junction unmatched. Per the germline V gene, CDR1 is SGHDT and CDR2 is YYEEEE. The CDR3 DNA is TGTGCCAGCAGCTTTGGGACAGGTAGAAACACCATATATTTT. Protein product: CASSFGTGRNTIYF.

V is TRBV11-2 and J is TRBJ2-7; 9 bases line up with TRBD2. The J segment lost 4 bases and the V segment lost 5 bases, leaving 6 bases of the junction unmatched. From germline, CDR1 is SGHAT and CDR2 FQNNGV. The CDR3 runs to 14 residues. The CDR3 sequence is CASSISGSRYEQYF. For the CDR3, the DNA is TGTGCCAGCAGCATTAGCGGGAGTAGGTACGAGCAGTACTTC.

In DNA, the CDR3 is TGTGCCAGCAGTAATCAGGGGGCATCAGCCGAAGCTTTCTTT. Protein sequence: CASSNQGASAEAFF. This chain joins TRBV6-5 and TRBJ1-1; 8 positions match TRBD1. The CDR3 has 14 residues. The V and J ends lost 5 bases and 8 bases, in that order; junction bases with no gene match: 10. Germline V gene lookup returns CDR1 MNHEY and CDR2 SVGAGI.

The chain recombines TRBV4-1 with TRBJ2-7, with 7 bases identical to TRBD2. Per germline, CDR1 MGHRA and CDR2 YSYEKL. V trimming: 2 bases; J trimming: 0 bases; junction bases outside the gene matches: 4. The CDR3 runs 15 residues. As DNA, the CDR3 is TGCGCCAGCAGCCAAACGGGAGGTAACTCCTACGAGCAGTACTTC. Amino acids: CASSQTGGNSYEQYF.

This chain uses TRBV6-1 with TRBJ2-5; no definite D call. CDR1 and CDR2 from the germline V gene are MNHNS and SASEGT. Deletions cut 3 bases from V and 2 bases from J, with 19 bases between. This CDR3 comprises 17 residues. DNA for the CDR3: TGTGCCAGCAGTGATACTGCTATCGTGGAGCTACAAGAGACCCAGTACTTC. It codes for CASSDTAIVELQETQYF.

The chain has TRBV6-5 and TRBJ2-7, with D possibly being TRBD2 (5 bases). Germline lookup yields CDR1 MNHEY and CDR2 SVGAGI. The CDR3 extends over 14 amino acids. The V end was cut by 6 bases, the J end by 5 bases, with 17 bases between. The CDR3 reads CASSSLEVGDEQYF. The CDR3 DNA sequence: TGTGCCAGCAGCTCCCTGGAGGTTGGGGACGAGCAGTACTTC.

This clone has a single count. V and J are TRBV5-1 and TRBJ1-1; 8 bases map to TRBD1. V gave up 4 bases and J gave up 1 base; unmatched junction bases: 9. The germline gives CDR1 SGHRS, CDR2 YFSETQ. The CDR3 runs to 16 residues. CDR3 coding DNA: TGCGCCAGCAGCCCCTATCCGGGACAGGAGAACACTGAAGCTTTCTTT. Its protein is CASSPYPGQENTEAFF.

The V call is TRBV5-5, the J call TRBJ2-7; D is possibly TRBD1 (5 bases). V was pared by 0 bases and J by 0 bases, with 10 bases between. There are 15 residues in the CDR3. The germline gives CDR1 SGHKS, CDR2 YYEKEE (reference sequence). The CDR3, as DNA: TGTGCCAGCAGCTTGGAAGGGGTTAGCTCCTACGAGCAGTACTTC. Translating it yields CASSLEGVSSYEQYF. The whole variable domain, remainder taken from reference TRBV5-5 and TRBJ2-7, is DAGVTQSPTHLIKTRGQQVTLRCSPISGHKSVSWYQQVLGQGPQFIFQYYEKEERGRGNFPDRFSARQFPNYSSELNVNALLLGDSALYLCASSLEGVSSYEQYFGPGTRLTVT.

The rearrangement uses TRBV13 and TRBJ2-2; D gene ambiguous. The CDR3 contains 14 residues. The germline gives CDR1 PRHDT, CDR2 FYEKMQ (reference sequence). The germline V and J ends were trimmed by 5 bases and 1 base, with 8 bases remaining between them. The DNA of the CDR3 is TGTGCCAGCAGCCATGGGGTGAACACCGGGGAGCTGTTTTTT. Translated: CASSHGVNTGELFF.

The rearrangement links TRBV6-5 to TRBJ2-7, with TRBD1 matching 9 bases. With V trimmed by 4 bases and J by 3 bases, 4 bases remained unmatched. CDR3 size: 14 residues. Germline V lookup: CDR1 MNHEY, CDR2 SVGAGI. CDR3 in DNA: TGTGCCAGCAGTTTGGACAGGGGCGACTACGAGCAGTACTTC. Translation: CASSLDRGDYEQYF.

The chain combines TRBV19 with TRBJ2-1; TRBD2 might be the D (5 bases). CDR1 is LNHDA, CDR2 SQIVND, per germline (reference sequence). Trimming stripped 2 bases from V and 9 bases from J, with 8 bases between. This CDR3 is built from 12 residues. CDR3 loop: CASSISGFEQFF. The CDR3, as DNA: TGTGCCAGTAGTATATCGGGGTTTGAGCAGTTCTTC.

This clone was observed a single time. This chain joins TRBV27 and TRBJ2-1; D is unclear. CDR1 and CDR2 (germline): MNHEY, SMNVEV (reference sequence). This CDR3 is 14 amino acids long. Between the trimmed V and J ends, which lost 0 bases and 7 bases, there was a span of 10 bases. CDR3 DNA: TGTGCCAGCAGTTTATCGATCTCATGGAATGAGCAGTTCTTC. Its protein is CASSLSISWNEQFF.

V and J are TRBV27 and TRBJ2-5, with D perhaps TRBD2 (6 bases). Gene TRBJ2-7 matches the end of the DNA better, so the J call may be wrong. Germline lookup yields CDR1 MNHEY and CDR2 SMNVEV (reference sequence). The CDR3 spans 12 residues. The CDR3 spells CASSLGGYEQYF. CDR3 nucleotides: TGTGCCAGCAGTTTAGGAGGGTACGAGCAGTACTTC.

V is TRBV10-3 and J is TRBJ2-1; TRBD2 agrees at 7 bases. The CDR3 runs to 20 residues. V lost 0 bases, J lost 6 bases, and 20 bases stayed unmatched. Germline CDR1 and CDR2: ENHRY and SYGVKD. CDR3 protein: CAISESGVAIGRKISNEQFF. The CDR3 DNA follows: TGTGCCATCAGTGAGTCGGGCGTTGCAATCGGGAGGAAAATCAGCAATGAGCAGTTCTTC.

The DNA for the CDR3 is TGTGCCAGCAGTTCTCTAGCGGGGGGCGGCGAGCAGTTCTTC. Translation gives CASSSLAGGGEQFF. V and J are TRBV27 and TRBJ2-1; 11 bases match TRBD2. The CDR3 covers 14 residues. The V gene's germline CDR1 is MNHEY and CDR2 SMNVEV (reference sequence). V shed 4 bases, J shed 10 bases, and the junction held 6 bases outside the gene matches.

This rearrangement joins TRBV6-4 to TRBJ2-7; D gene unclear. V gave up 6 bases and J gave up 3 bases, with 21 bases separating them. The CDR3 length is 16 residues. Germline V lookup: CDR1 MRHNA, CDR2 SNTAGT. The CDR3 nucleotides read TGTGCCAGCAGGCCTGACACAGAGTCCCTTTTCTACGAGCAGTACTTC. Its translation: CASRPDTESLFYEQYF.

V and J are TRBV7-2 and TRBJ2-7, with a weak D call TRBD2 (5 bases). The V end lost 4 bases, the J end lost 2 bases, and 15 bases lay between the germline ends. In germline, CDR1 is SGHTA, CDR2 FQGNSA. The length of the CDR3 is 15 residues. The CDR3 reads CASSSPDFLPYEQYF. In DNA, the CDR3 is TGTGCCAGCAGCTCCCCGGACTTTCTACCCTACGAGCAGTACTTC.

V is TRBV11-3 and J is TRBJ1-1; 7 nucleotides align to TRBD1. Unmatched junction bases numbered 10, after V lost 5 bases and J lost 10 bases. Germline CDR1 SGHNT, CDR2 YENEEA. The CDR3 has 13 amino acids. The CDR3 here is CASSNRDSEVAFF. Here the CDR3 DNA reads TGTGCCAGCAGCAACCGGGACAGTGAAGTAGCTTTCTTT.

The chain carries TRBV28 and TRBJ2-2; TRBD1 might be the D (6 bases). Germline V gene sequence: CDR1 MDHEN, CDR2 SYDVKM. Deletions cut 3 bases from V and 0 bases from J, with 14 bases between. This CDR3 region has 17 residues. The CDR3 protein is CASSFSIQGANTGELFF. The CDR3 coding sequence is TGTGCCAGCAGTTTCTCGATACAGGGAGCGAACACCGGGGAGCTGTTTTTT.

This chain connects TRBV13 to TRBJ2-1, with 14 positions matching TRBD2. Germline CDR1 reads PRHDT; CDR2 reads FYEKMQ (reference sequence). With 5 bases clipped from V and 2 bases from J, the junction kept 5 bases outside the gene matches. The CDR3 spans 17 residues. CDR3 sequence (DNA): TGTGCCAGCAGCCCCGGACTAGCGGGGGGCACCTACAATGAGCAGTTCTTC. Translating it yields CASSPGLAGGTYNEQFF.

J is TRBJ2-7 and V is TRBV4-2; D is undetermined. The CDR3 loop spans 14 amino acids. Germline V gene sequence: CDR1 LGHNA, CDR2 YNFKEQ. V was trimmed by 1 base and J by 4 bases, leaving 11 bases between them. The CDR3 loop reads CASSQGSGPYEQYF. The CDR3 DNA reads TGTGCCAGCAGCCAAGGGTCAGGTCCGTACGAGCAGTACTTC.